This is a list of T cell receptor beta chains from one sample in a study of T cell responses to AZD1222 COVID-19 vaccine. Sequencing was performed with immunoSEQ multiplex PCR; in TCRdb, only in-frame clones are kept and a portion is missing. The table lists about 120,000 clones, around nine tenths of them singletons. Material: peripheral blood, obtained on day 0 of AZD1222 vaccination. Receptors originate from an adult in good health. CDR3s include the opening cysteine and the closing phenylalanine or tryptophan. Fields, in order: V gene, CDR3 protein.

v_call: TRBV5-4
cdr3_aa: CASSLYTRSGAARGKLFF

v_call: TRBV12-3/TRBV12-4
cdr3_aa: CASSFPRTVAFF

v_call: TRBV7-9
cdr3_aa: CASSLEEWTEAFF

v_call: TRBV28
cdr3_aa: CASAQGTEEKLFF

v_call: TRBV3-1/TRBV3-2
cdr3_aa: CASSQDEGRSYNEQFF

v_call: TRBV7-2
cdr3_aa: CASSFPGNYGYTF

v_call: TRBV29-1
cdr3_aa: CSVEISSRQNTIYF

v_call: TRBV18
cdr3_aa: CASSPRGASNQPQHF

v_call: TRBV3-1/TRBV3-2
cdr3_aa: CASSQDKGARRTDTQYF

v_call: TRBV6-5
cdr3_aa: CASNGTSGREDTQYF

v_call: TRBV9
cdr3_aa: CASSVGRLPSNTIYF

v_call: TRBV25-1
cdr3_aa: CASSDPSGALQYF

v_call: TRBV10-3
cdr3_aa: CAISEATASSTYNEQFF

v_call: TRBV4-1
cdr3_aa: CASSQDRTGNTEAFF

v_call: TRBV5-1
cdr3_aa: CASSFGNNEQFF

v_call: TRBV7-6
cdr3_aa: CASSRDRDTDTQYF

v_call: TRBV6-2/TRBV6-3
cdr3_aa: CASSNTHRSPHGYTF

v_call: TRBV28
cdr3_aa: CASNPPSSGGYEQYF

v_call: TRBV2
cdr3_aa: CASSPLLAGGAEQFF

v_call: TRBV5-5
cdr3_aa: CASSLTGFGQPQHF

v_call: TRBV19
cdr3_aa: CASSITRGGSDTQYF

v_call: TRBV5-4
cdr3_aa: CASSRDRDQPQHF

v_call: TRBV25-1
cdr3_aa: CASSADRGRTNEKLFF

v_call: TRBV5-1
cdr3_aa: CASSLPSGYSEAFF

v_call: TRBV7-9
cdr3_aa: CASSSTVSNTEAFF

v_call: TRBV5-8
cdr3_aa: CASSLGQGADQPQHF

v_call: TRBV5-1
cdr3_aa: CASSPQGDNQNTIYF

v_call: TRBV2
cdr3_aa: CASSEGSGYNEQFF

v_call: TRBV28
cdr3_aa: CASSQISRNSPLHF

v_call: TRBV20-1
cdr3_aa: CSARTRNEQYF

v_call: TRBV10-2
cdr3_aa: CASSAIAGTGGFVSQPQHF

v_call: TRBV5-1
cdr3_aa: CASSSPDRGLLGGYTF

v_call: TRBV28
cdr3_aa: CASRPGVPGNTIYF

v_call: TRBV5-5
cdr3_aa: CASSLGGSLNTEAFF

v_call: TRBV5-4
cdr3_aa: CASSSSRDYGYTF

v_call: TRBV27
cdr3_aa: CATSPRRRSTGELFF

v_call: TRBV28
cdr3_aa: CASSTTGTGDEKLFF

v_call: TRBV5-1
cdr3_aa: CASSARSSYYNEQFF

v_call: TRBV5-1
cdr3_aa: CASSLILVREGHEQYF

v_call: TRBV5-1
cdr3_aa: CASSLTTGGEVGYTF

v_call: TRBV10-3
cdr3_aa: CAISDPGLAESYNEQFF

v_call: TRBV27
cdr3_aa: CASSFSGRGLYGYTF

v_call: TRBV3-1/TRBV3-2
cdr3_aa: CASRLGENTEAFF

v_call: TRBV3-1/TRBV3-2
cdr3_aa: CASSPLRTSGNTIYF

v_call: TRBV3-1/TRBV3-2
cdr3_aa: CASSQEGRGPGEKLFF